The rows below give T cell receptor beta chains drawn from one sample of a study of blood T cells in healthy people across ages. MiXCR, applied by TCRdb to the 5' RACE reads, yields one record per CDR3 protein. The table shows more than 800,000 distinct CDR3 sequences, with more than 25% occurring only once. Material: blood. Receptors were obtained from a woman at least 80 years old in good health. The CDR3 runs from the conserved cysteine through the conserved F or W. The D gene is left open where the match is weak. Clone size is shown for a subset of rows, as once, few, many or a class of expanded clone.

j_call,clone_size,v_call,d_call,cdr3_aa,cdr3_nt
TRBJ1-6,few,TRBV7-2,TRBD1,CASSFAGTGSSPPHF,TGTGCCAGCAGCTTCGCGGGGACAGGGAGTTCACCCCCCCACTTT
TRBJ2-5,many,TRBV11-2,TRBD1,CASSSGQGASQETQYF,TGTGCCAGCAGCTCCGGACAGGGGGCCTCCCAAGAGACCCAGTACTTC
TRBJ1-1,.,TRBV3-1,.,CASSPGASRIFEAFF,TGTGCCAGCAGCCCAGGGGCCTCGCGGATATTCGAAGCTTTCTTT
TRBJ2-5,many,TRBV5-1,.,CASSFRTAVTGETQYF,TGCGCCAGCAGCTTCCGGACAGCTGTGACCGGGGAGACCCAGTACTTC
TRBJ1-1,.,TRBV5-4,.,CASSPDRRVNTEAFF,TGTGCCAGCAGCCCGGATAGGAGGGTAAACACTGAAGCTTTCTTT
TRBJ2-2,few,TRBV7-6,TRBD2,CASSPSGGAVGELFF,TGTGCCAGCAGCCCTAGCGGGGGGGCGGTCGGGGAGCTGTTTTTT
TRBJ2-1,many,TRBV6-5,TRBD2,CASSPTSGVYNEQFF,TGTGCCAGCAGTCCCACTAGCGGGGTGTACAATGAGCAGTTCTTC
TRBJ2-5,many,TRBV28,TRBD2,CASSLTGEGQYF,TGTGCCAGCAGTCTTACGGGGGAGGGCCAGTACTTC
TRBJ2-2,.,TRBV6-2/TRBV6-3,.,CASKGIGRPGELFF,TGTGCCAGCAAAGGCATAGGGAGGCCCGGGGAGCTGTTTTTT
TRBJ2-7,many,TRBV7-2,TRBD1,CASSEQGTSYEQYF,TGTGCCAGCAGCGAACAGGGGACCTCCTACGAGCAGTACTTC
TRBJ1-1,.,TRBV18,TRBD1,CASLDRPNTEAFF,TGTGCCAGCCTGGACAGGCCGAACACTGAAGCTTTCTTT
TRBJ2-7,.,TRBV20-1,TRBD2,CSANPGLAGAEQYF,TGCAGTGCTAATCCGGGACTAGCGGGAGCCGAGCAGTACTTC
TRBJ2-3,many,TRBV4-2,TRBD2,CASSQSDHTSGGTDTQYF,TGTGCCAGCAGCCAATCCGACCACACCAGCGGGGGGACAGATACGCAGTATTTT
TRBJ2-1,many,TRBV15,TRBD1,CATSRQGTGGNEQFF,TGTGCCACCAGCAGACAAGGGACAGGCGGAAATGAGCAGTTCTTC
TRBJ2-3,many,TRBV27,.,CASRLATTSYTDTQYF,TGTGCCAGCAGACTCGCCACAACCAGCTACACAGATACGCAGTATTTT
TRBJ1-2,few,TRBV2,.,CASRERTSDNTF,TGTGCCAGCAGGGAACGAACGTCCGATAACACCTTC
TRBJ2-2,.,TRBV3-1,.,CASSQWGTNTGELFF,TGTGCCAGCAGCCAGTGGGGGACGAACACCGGGGAGCTGTTTTTT
TRBJ1-1,many,TRBV7-2,.,CASRPGVMNTEAFF,TGTGCCAGCAGACCCGGCGTTATGAACACTGAAGCTTTCTTT
TRBJ2-5,many,TRBV20-1,.,CSARYYFQETQYF,TGCAGTGCTAGATACTATTTCCAAGAGACCCAGTACTTC
TRBJ2-3,.,TRBV6-4,TRBD2,CASADSAGGTDTQYF,TGTGCCAGCGCGGACTCGGCGGGGGGCACAGATACGCAGTATTTT
TRBJ1-5,.,TRBV6-2/TRBV6-3,TRBD1,CASSLETGGYRQPQHF,TGTGCCAGCAGCCTCGAGACAGGGGGCTATCGTCAGCCCCAGCATTTT
TRBJ2-3,many,TRBV20-1,.,CSAPTARNTDTQYF,TGCAGTGCGCCGACCGCGCGAAACACAGATACGCAGTATTTT
TRBJ2-3,.,TRBV20-1,TRBD2,CSGLAGGVTDTQYF,TGCAGTGGCCTAGCGGGAGGTGTCACAGATACGCAGTATTTT
TRBJ1-5,few,TRBV6-2/TRBV6-3,.,CASSYGGINQPQHF,TGTGCCAGCAGTTACGGGGGGATTAATCAGCCCCAGCATTTT
TRBJ2-1,.,TRBV30,TRBD1,CAWDLRQGGYNEQFF,TGTGCCTGGGACTTGCGACAGGGGGGATACAATGAGCAGTTCTTC
TRBJ2-3,.,TRBV7-9,.,CASSLGLVASVGTDTQYF,TGTGCCAGCAGCTTAGGTCTAGTGGCTAGCGTGGGCACAGATACGCAGTATTTT
TRBJ1-2,few,TRBV7-9,.,CASSSPRAHYGYTF,TGTGCCAGCAGCTCCCCCAGGGCTCACTATGGCTACACCTTC
TRBJ1-2,few,TRBV5-1,.,CASSLEAGFDYGYTF,TGCGCCAGCAGCTTGGAAGCGGGATTTGACTATGGCTACACCTTC
TRBJ1-5,.,TRBV3-1,.,CASSQRVFNQPQHF,TGTGCCAGCAGCCAACGGGTTTTCAATCAGCCCCAGCATTTT
TRBJ2-5,.,TRBV6-2/TRBV6-3,.,CAGSYTGTRRETQYF,TGTGCCGGCAGCTATACAGGGACACGGAGGGAGACCCAGTACTTC
TRBJ1-2,many,TRBV27,.,CASSSGAAGRRDYGYTF,TGTGCCAGCAGTTCGGGGGCGGCGGGACGCAGGGACTATGGCTACACCTTC
TRBJ2-7,many,TRBV5-6,.,CASSLTGRYEQYF,TGTGCCAGCAGCTTGACTGGCAGGTACGAGCAGTACTTC
TRBJ2-2,.,TRBV6-1,TRBD2,CASKNTLAGGGELFF,TGTGCCAGCAAGAACACACTAGCGGGGGGCGGGGAGCTGTTTTTT
TRBJ2-1,many,TRBV4-3,TRBD2,CASSQDRRLAGGSTYNEQFF,TGCGCCAGCAGCCAAGATAGGAGACTAGCGGGGGGGTCCACCTACAATGAGCAGTTCTTC
TRBJ2-1,.,TRBV12-1,.,CASSFGRRRSSGGNNEQFF,TGTGCCAGCAGCTTTGGCCGCCGCAGGAGTAGCGGGGGTAACAATGAGCAGTTCTTC
TRBJ1-1,few,TRBV28,.,CASSIRTLQLQNTEAFF,TGTGCCAGCAGTATACGGACACTGCAGCTACAGAACACTGAAGCTTTCTTT
TRBJ1-2,.,TRBV5-1,.,CASSLAPGPYGYTF,TGCGCCAGCAGCTTGGCCCCAGGGCCCTATGGCTACACCTTC
TRBJ2-2,many,TRBV7-2,.,CASSFSGLNTGELFF,TGTGCCAGCAGCTTTTCTGGGCTGAACACCGGGGAGCTGTTTTTT
TRBJ2-7,many,TRBV20-1,TRBD1,CSAEQGTPSYEQYF,TGCAGTGCTGAACAGGGGACCCCCTCCTACGAGCAGTACTTC
TRBJ1-2,.,TRBV29-1,.,CSARGRGSNYGYTF,TGCAGCGCGCGGGGCAGGGGTTCCAACTATGGCTACACCTTC
TRBJ2-1,.,TRBV20-1,TRBD1,CSASRTGNDEQFF,TGCAGTGCTTCCAGGACAGGGAACGATGAGCAGTTCTTC
TRBJ1-1,.,TRBV29-1,.,CSVIRTAEAFF,TGCAGCGTTATCCGGACAGCTGAAGCTTTCTTT
TRBJ2-3,many,TRBV12-3/TRBV12-4,TRBD2,CASSFGGGEDTQYF,TGTGCCAGCAGTTTTGGCGGGGGGGAAGATACGCAGTATTTT
TRBJ2-5,.,TRBV5-1,.,CASSLPVTGGRKETQYF,TGCGCCAGCAGCTTACCCGTGACAGGTGGGCGAAAAGAGACCCAGTACTTC
TRBJ2-7,.,TRBV7-9,.,CASSLPRDRLSYEQYF,TGTGCCAGCAGCCTACCGCGGGACAGACTTTCCTACGAGCAGTACTTC